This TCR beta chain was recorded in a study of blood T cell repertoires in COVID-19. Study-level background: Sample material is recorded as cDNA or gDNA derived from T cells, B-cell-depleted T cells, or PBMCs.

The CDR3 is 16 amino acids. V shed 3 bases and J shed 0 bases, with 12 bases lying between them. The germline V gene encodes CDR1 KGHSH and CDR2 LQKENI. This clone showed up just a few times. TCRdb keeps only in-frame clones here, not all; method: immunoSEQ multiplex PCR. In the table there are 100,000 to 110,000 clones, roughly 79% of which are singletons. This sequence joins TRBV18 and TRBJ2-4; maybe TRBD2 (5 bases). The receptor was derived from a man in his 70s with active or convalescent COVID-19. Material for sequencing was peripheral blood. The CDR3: CASSPGSGRAKNIQYF. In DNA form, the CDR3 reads TGTGCCAGCTCACCGGGGAGCGGAAGAGCCAAAAACATTCAGTACTTC.